Below, 8 T cell receptor beta chains from the same sample are listed, as sequenced in a study of cytomegalovirus exposure and HLA in healthy donors. Sequenced by immunoSEQ multiplex PCR; TCRdb stores in-frame clones only, minus some. The sample shows roughly 150,000 clones, 94% of them seen only once. Sequenced material: PBMCs. These receptors all come from a man younger than 35 in good health and CMV-seropositive.

V usage is TRBV30 and J usage is TRBJ2-3; no clear D gene. The CDR3 extends over 14 amino acids. The V gene lost 1 base and the J gene lost 6 bases, with 14 bases spanning the gap. CDR1 GTSNPN and CDR2 SVGIG come from the germline V gene (reference sequence). CDR3: CAWSAYPQMDTQYF. CDR3 in DNA: TGTGCCTGGAGTGCCTACCCCCAAATGGATACGCAGTATTTT.

The chain links TRBV28 to TRBJ1-1, with D possibly matching TRBD1 (5 bases). This CDR3 has 16 residues. Germline V gene data show CDR1 as MDHEN and CDR2 as SYDVKM. Trimming left V 3 bases short and J 1 base short, with 15 bases between. As DNA, the CDR3 is TGTGCCAGCAGTTTCGGGGCGGGGGTCCGGAACACTGAAGCTTTCTTT. Translation gives CASSFGAGVRNTEAFF.

The chain recombines TRBV13 with TRBJ2-5; D gene uncertain. V was clipped by 5 bases and J by 4 bases, with 5 bases between them. The CDR3 is made up of 11 amino acids. Germline V gives CDR1 PRHDT, CDR2 FYEKMQ (reference sequence). CDR3 nucleotides: TGTGCCAGCAGCAACGGAGAGACCCAGTACTTC. Amino acids: CASSNGETQYF.

The chain joins TRBV6-5 to TRBJ1-2; D ambiguous. This CDR3 has 14 residues. The ends were cut back, 7 bases at V and 4 bases at J, with 16 bases in the middle. CDR1 MNHEY and CDR2 SVGAGI come from the germline V gene. CDR3 sequence (DNA): TGTGCCAGCAAATGGACGGGATCGGGCTATGGCTACACCTTC. As protein: CASKWTGSGYGYTF.

This clone has at least ten counts. This rearrangement joins TRBV18 to TRBJ1-2; weak D call: TRBD1 (5 bases). This CDR3 is built from 15 residues. The V end was cut by 5 bases, the J end by 0 bases, with 13 bases between. CDR1 is KGHSH, CDR2 LQKENI, per germline. CDR3 bases: TGTGCCAGCTCAACGGGGGTTGGGGCTAACTATGGCTACACCTTC. It yields the protein CASSTGVGANYGYTF.

V is TRBV19 and J is TRBJ2-1, with TRBD2 matching 9 bases. CDR3 length: 13 residues. CDR1 and CDR2 from the germline V gene are LNHDA and SQIVND (reference sequence). Trimming took 4 bases from V and 10 from J; bases not matched to a gene: 5. The CDR3 DNA is TGTGCCAGTAGTACCCCTCTAGCGGGGGAGCAGTTCTTC. Its protein is CASSTPLAGEQFF.

V is TRBV5-6 and J is TRBJ2-1; TRBD2 might be the D (6 bases). CDR3 length: 15 residues. With 0 bases removed from V and 5 bases from J, the gap between germline ends came to 12 bases. Per the germline V gene, CDR1 is SGHDT and CDR2 is YYEEEE. CDR3 in amino acids: CASSLVRDSDNEQFF. The CDR3, as DNA: TGTGCCAGCAGCTTGGTGCGGGACTCGGACAATGAGCAGTTCTTC. The full variable domain, its missing parts supplied by reference TRBV5-6 and TRBJ2-1, is DAGVTQSPTHLIKTRGQQVTLRCSPKSGHDTVSWYQQALGQGPQFIFQYYEEEERQRGNFPDRFSGHQFPNYSSELNVNALLLGDSALYLCASSLVRDSDNEQFFGPGTRLTVL.

This clone was counted once. V gene TRBV6-8 combines with J gene TRBJ2-5; TRBD2 might be the D (7 bases). Germline values: CDR1 MNHGY, CDR2 SAAAGT. The CDR3 has 15 residues. The ends were cut back, 1 base at V and 2 bases at J, with 11 bases in the middle. The CDR3 bases are TGTGCCAGCAGTTACTTAGGGGGGGGACAAGAGACCCAGTACTTC. Amino acid sequence: CASSYLGGGQETQYF.